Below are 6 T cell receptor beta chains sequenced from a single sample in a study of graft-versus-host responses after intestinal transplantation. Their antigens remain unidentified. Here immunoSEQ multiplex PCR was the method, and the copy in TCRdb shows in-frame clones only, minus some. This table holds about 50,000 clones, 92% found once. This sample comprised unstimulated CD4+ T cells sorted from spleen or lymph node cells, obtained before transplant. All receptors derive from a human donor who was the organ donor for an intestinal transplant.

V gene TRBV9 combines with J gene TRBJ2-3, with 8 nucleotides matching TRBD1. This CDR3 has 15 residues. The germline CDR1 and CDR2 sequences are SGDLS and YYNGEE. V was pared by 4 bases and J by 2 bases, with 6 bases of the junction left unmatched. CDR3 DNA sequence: TGTGCCAGCAGCCTCGGGACAGGAGACACAGATACGCAGTATTTT. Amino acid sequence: CASSLGTGDTDTQYF.

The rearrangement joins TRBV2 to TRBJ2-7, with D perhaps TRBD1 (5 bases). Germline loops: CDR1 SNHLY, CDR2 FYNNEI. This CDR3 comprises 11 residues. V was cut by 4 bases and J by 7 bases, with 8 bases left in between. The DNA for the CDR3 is TGTGCCAGCAGTGTCCGACAGGAGCAGTACTTC. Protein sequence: CASSVRQEQYF.

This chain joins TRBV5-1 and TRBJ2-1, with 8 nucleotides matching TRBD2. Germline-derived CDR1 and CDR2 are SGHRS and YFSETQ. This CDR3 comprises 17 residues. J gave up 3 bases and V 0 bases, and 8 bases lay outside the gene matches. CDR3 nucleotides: TGCGCCAGCAGCTTGGGGTCTAGCGGGTGGAACTACAATGAGCAGTTCTTC. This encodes CASSLGSSGWNYNEQFF.

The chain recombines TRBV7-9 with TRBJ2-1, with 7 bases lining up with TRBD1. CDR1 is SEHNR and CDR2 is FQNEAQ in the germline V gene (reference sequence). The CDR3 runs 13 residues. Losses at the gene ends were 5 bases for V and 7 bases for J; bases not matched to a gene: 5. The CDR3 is CASSARRGNEQFF. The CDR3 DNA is TGTGCCAGCAGCGCCCGCAGGGGGAATGAGCAGTTCTTC.

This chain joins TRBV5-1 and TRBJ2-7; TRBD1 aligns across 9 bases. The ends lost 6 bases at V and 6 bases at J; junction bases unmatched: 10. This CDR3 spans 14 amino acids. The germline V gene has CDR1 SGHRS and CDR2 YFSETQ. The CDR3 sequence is CASTLDRGNGEQYF. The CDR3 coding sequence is TGCGCCAGCACCCTGGACAGGGGTAATGGCGAGCAGTACTTC.

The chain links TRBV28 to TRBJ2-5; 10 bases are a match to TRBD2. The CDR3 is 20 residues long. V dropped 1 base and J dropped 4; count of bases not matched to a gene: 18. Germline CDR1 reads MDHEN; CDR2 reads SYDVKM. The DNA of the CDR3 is TGTGCCAGCAGTTTATTAGGGCTCCTAGCGGGAGATTATTCGGGAGAGACCCAGTACTTC. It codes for CASSLLGLLAGDYSGETQYF.